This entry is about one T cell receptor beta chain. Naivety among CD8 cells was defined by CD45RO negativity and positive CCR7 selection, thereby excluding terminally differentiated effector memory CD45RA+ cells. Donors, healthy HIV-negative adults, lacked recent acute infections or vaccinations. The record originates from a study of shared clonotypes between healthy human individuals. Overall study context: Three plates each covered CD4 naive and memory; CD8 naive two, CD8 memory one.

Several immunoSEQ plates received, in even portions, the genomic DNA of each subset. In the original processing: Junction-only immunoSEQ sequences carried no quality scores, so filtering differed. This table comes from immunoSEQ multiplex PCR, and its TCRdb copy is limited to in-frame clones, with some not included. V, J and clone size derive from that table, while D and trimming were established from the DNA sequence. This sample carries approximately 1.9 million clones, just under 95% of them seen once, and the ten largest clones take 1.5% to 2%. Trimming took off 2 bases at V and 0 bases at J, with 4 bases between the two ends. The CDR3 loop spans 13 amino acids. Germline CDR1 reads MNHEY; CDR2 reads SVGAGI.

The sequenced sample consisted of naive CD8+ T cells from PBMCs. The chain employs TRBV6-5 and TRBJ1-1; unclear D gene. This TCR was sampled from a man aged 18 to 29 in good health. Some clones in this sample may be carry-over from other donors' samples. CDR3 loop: CASSYQVNTEAFF. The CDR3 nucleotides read TGTGCCAGCAGTTACCAGGTGAACACTGAAGCTTTCTTT.